This T cell receptor beta chain was sequenced for a study of T cell responses to AZD1222 COVID-19 vaccine. Data came from immunoSEQ multiplex PCR; TCRdb stores just in-frame clones and leaves some out. The sample holds approximately 30,000 clones; 86% are singletons and the top ten take 6.8%. Germline V CDR1 and CDR2: SEHNR, FQNEAQ (reference sequence). The CDR3 consists of 15 residues. The V and J ends lost 5 bases and 2 bases respectively, with 15 bases between them. This TCR came from an adult in good health. The V gene is TRBV7-9, the J gene TRBJ1-2; possibly TRBD1 for D (6 bases). The sample in question was peripheral blood, obtained on day 0 of AZD1222 vaccination. CDR3 residues: CASSAKQGTNYGYTF. CDR3 DNA: TGTGCCAGCAGCGCGAAACAGGGCACCAACTATGGCTACACCTTC.